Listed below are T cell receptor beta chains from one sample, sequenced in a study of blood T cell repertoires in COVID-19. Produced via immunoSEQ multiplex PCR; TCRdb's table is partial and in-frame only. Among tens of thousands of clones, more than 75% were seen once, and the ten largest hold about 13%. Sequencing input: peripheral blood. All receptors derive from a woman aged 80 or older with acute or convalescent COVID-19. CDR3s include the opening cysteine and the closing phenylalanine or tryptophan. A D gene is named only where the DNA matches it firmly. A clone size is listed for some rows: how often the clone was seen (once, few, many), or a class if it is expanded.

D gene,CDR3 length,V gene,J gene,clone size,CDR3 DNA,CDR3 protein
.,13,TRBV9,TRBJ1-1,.,TGTGCCAGCAGCCTGTTGCCGAGGGCTGAAGCTTTCTTT,CASSLLPRAEAFF
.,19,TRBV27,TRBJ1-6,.,TGTGCCAGCAGTTTAATGGGCAGGGGCTATAGCTCCTATAATTCACCCCTCCACTTT,CASSLMGRGYSSYNSPLHF
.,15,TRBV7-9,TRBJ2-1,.,TGTGCCAGCAGCTTAGCGGGCCAACTCCTGGGTGAGCAGTTCTTC,CASSLAGQLLGEQFF
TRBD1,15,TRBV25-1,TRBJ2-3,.,TGTGCCAGCAGCGACGGACAGGGGGTCACAGATACGCAGTATTTT,CASSDGQGVTDTQYF
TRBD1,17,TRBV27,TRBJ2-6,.,TGTGCCAGCAGTTTCGGGACAGGGGGCTCTGGGGCCAACGTCCTGACTTTC,CASSFGTGGSGANVLTF
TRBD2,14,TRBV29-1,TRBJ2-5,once,TGCAGCGGCTTACTAGCGGGAAGCCAAGAGACCCAGTACTTC,CSGLLAGSQETQYF
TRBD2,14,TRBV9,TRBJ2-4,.,TGTGCCGATAGCGGGGGCCAAGCCAAAAACATTCAGTACTTC,CADSGGQAKNIQYF
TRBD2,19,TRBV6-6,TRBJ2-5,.,TGTGCCAGCAGGCGACTAGCGGGAGGGCCAGAGTCTTTCCAAGAGACCCAGTACTTC,CASRRLAGGPESFQETQYF
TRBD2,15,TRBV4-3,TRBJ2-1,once,TGCGCCAGCAGCCAAGAGGGACTAGCGGGAAATGAGCAGTTCTTC,CASSQEGLAGNEQFF
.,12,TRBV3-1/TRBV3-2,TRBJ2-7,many,TGTGCCAGCAGCCAATACAGCTACGAGCAGTACTTC,CASSQYSYEQYF
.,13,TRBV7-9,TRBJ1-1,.,TGTGCCAGCAGCCGAGGACAGAACACTGAAGCTTTCTTT,CASSRGQNTEAFF
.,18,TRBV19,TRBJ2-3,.,TGTGCCAGTAGTAGCATCCTACAGGGTGCCTTTAGCACAGATACGCAGTATTTT,CASSSILQGAFSTDTQYF
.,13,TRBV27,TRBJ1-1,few,TGTGCCAGCAGTCCCCGGCAGGGAGGTGAAGCTTTCTTT,CASSPRQGGEAFF
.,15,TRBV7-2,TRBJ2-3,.,TGTGCCAGCAGCTTAGGGGGGGGCGGCACAGATACGCAGTATTTT,CASSLGGGGTDTQYF
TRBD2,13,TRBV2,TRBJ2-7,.,TGTGCCAGCAGTGATGGACTAGCGAGAGAGCAGTACTTC,CASSDGLAREQYF
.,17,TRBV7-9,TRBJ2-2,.,TGTGCCAGCAGCCCTCCCCGCAGGGATGGTAAGGCCGGGGAGCTGTTTTTT,CASSPPRRDGKAGELFF
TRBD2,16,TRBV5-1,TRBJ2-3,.,TGCGCCAGCAGTTTGGGACTAGCGGGAAGCACAGATACGCAGTATTTT,CASSLGLAGSTDTQYF
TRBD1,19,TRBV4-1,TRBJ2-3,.,TGCGCCAGCAGCCAAGATAGGGTTCCGGACAGGTTTGGGTCAGATACGCAGTATTTT,CASSQDRVPDRFGSDTQYF
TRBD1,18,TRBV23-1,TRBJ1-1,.,TGCGCCAGCAGTCAACCGTCAGGGGACAGGGGGCGACGAACTGAAGCTTTCTTT,CASSQPSGDRGRRTEAFF
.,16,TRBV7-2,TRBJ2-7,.,TGTGCCAGCAGCTTAGTGGCAGGGATTAGCTCCTACGAGCAGTACTTC,CASSLVAGISSYEQYF
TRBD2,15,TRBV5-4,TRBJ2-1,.,TGTGCCAGCAGCTTGGACCTCCAGGGAGGGAATGAGCAGTTCTTC,CASSLDLQGGNEQFF
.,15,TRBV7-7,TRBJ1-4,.,TGTGCCAGCAGCCCAGGTTCAGCAACTAATGAAAAACTGTTTTTT,CASSPGSATNEKLFF
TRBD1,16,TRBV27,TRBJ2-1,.,TGTGCCAGCAGTTTATTACTACAGGGGGGATACAATGAGCAGTTCTTC,CASSLLLQGGYNEQFF
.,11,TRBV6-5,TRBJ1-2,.,TGTGCCAGCGGTCGGTTGGAGGACTACACCTTC,CASGRLEDYTF
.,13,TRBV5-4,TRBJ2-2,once,TGTGCCAGCAGCACCACAGGGACCGGGGAGCTGTTTTTT,CASSTTGTGELFF
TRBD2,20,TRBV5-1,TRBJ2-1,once,TGCGCCAGCAGCTTGGCCTTCCGAGCCCCGCGCGGGAGGAGTTACAATGAGCAGTTCTTC,CASSLAFRAPRGRSYNEQFF
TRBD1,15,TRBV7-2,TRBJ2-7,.,TGTGCCAGCGGGCGAGATTGGGACAGGAACTACGAGCAGTACTTC,CASGRDWDRNYEQYF
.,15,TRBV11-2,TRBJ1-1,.,TGTGCCAGCAGCGACCCGGGACACTTGAACACTGAAGCTTTCTTT,CASSDPGHLNTEAFF
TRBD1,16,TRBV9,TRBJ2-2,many,TGTGCCAGCAGGGACACCGGGACAGAAGGCACCGGGGAGCTGTTTTTT,CASRDTGTEGTGELFF
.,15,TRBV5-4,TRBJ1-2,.,TGTGCCAGCAGCTTGGACCGGTCCAGAGGTGGGGGCTACACCTTC,CASSLDRSRGGGYTF
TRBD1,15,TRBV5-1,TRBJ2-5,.,TGCGCCAGCAGCTCGGGACAGGGCAGTGGAGAGACCCAGTACTTC,CASSSGQGSGETQYF
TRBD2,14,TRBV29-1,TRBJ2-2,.,TGCAGCGTTGTTGCGGGAGAGGGCACCGGGGAGCTGTTTTTT,CSVVAGEGTGELFF